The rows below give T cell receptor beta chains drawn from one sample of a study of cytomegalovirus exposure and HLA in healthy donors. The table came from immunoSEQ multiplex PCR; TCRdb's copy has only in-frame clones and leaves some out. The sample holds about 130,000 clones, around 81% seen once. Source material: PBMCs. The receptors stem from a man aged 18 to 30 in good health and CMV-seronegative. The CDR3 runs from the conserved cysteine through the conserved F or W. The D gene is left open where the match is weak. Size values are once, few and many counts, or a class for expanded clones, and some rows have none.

TGCAGCGTTGGGGGGCCGAATGAGCAGTTCTTC | CSVGGPNEQFF | TRBV29-1 | . | TRBJ2-1 | .
TGTGCCAGCAGCTTACAGGGACGGGGGACTGAAGCTTTCTTT | CASSLQGRGTEAFF | TRBV7-2 | . | TRBJ1-1 | .
TGTGCCAGCAGTTACTCGGGACAAGCTCTTTCACCCCTCCACTTT | CASSYSGQALSPLHF | TRBV6-5 | . | TRBJ1-6 | .
TGTGCCAGCCGCCAAAAGCAAAGACAGACCTATAATTCACCCCTCCACTTT | CASRQKQRQTYNSPLHF | TRBV7-8 | . | TRBJ1-6 | .
TGTGCCAGTAGTAGGGGGGGCTCACCCCTCCACTTT | CASSRGGSPLHF | TRBV19 | once | TRBJ1-6 | .
TGTGCCAGCAGAAGAACAGGGGCCCACTCCTACGAGCAGTACTTC | CASRRTGAHSYEQYF | TRBV6-5 | few | TRBJ2-7 | TRBD1
TGTGCCAGCTCACTAACGGGACAGGGGGCAAACACTGAAGCTTTCTTT | CASSLTGQGANTEAFF | TRBV18 | few | TRBJ1-1 | TRBD1
TGTGCCATCAGTGAGTCGGGTCGGCAGGGGCGCAAGATCTACACCTTC | CAISESGRQGRKIYTF | TRBV10-3 | . | TRBJ1-2 | .
TGTGCCAGCAGCTTCCGGGACAGGGGGGGCGAGACCCAGTACTTC | CASSFRDRGGETQYF | TRBV7-9 | . | TRBJ2-5 | TRBD1
TGTGCCAGCAGCCCGGGACAGGGGGCTTTCTATGGCTACACCTTC | CASSPGQGAFYGYTF | TRBV11-2 | . | TRBJ1-2 | TRBD1
TGTGCCAGCAGCGTACAGGGGAACAATCAGCCCCAGCATTTT | CASSVQGNNQPQHF | TRBV7-9 | few | TRBJ1-5 | TRBD1
TGTGCCAGCAGGGTTCGAGGGACTGAAGCTTTCTTT | CASRVRGTEAFF | TRBV6-5 | few | TRBJ1-1 | .
TGTGCCAGCTCACGAACTGGACAGGGAGGCACCGGGGAGCTGTTTTTT | CASSRTGQGGTGELFF | TRBV18 | . | TRBJ2-2 | TRBD1
TGTGCCAGCAGCACGGACAGGGGACTTGATCAGCCCCAGCATTTT | CASSTDRGLDQPQHF | TRBV6-5 | . | TRBJ1-5 | TRBD1
TGTGCCAGTAGTCTTCAACAGGGGCTGGCTTTCTTT | CASSLQQGLAFF | TRBV19 | . | TRBJ1-1 | TRBD1
TGTGCCTCCGGGGGGGGGAATGAGCAGTTCTTC | CASGGGNEQFF | TRBV30 | . | TRBJ2-1 | TRBD2
TGTGCCACCAGCAGAACCGGGACAGGGGCCAAAAACATTCAGTACTTC | CATSRTGTGAKNIQYF | TRBV15 | . | TRBJ2-4 | TRBD1
TGTGCCAGCAGTTTCTTTAGGACAGGAAACACTGAAGCTTTCTTT | CASSFFRTGNTEAFF | TRBV27 | . | TRBJ1-1 | TRBD1
TGTGCCAGCAGCCAGGACACAAACGAGCAGTACTTC | CASSQDTNEQYF | TRBV4-2 | . | TRBJ2-7 | .
TGTGCCAGCAGCTTGGTTGGAGCAACAGATACGCAGTATTTT | CASSLVGATDTQYF | TRBV5-6 | . | TRBJ2-3 | .